One TCR beta chain is described in this entry. The data originate from a study of OX40 agonist ivuxolimab in advanced cancers. V dropped 3 bases and J dropped 3 bases, with 10 bases sitting between them. In germline, CDR1 is SGDLS, CDR2 YYNGEE. The CDR3 totals 13 residues. Libraries were prepared by immunoSEQ multiplex PCR; TCRdb keeps only in-frame clonotypes and omits some of them. The sample shows around 100,000 clones, roughly 89% of them seen only once. This receptor was taken from an adult with an advanced solid tumor such as melanoma, head and neck, liver or kidney cancer. The sample in question was CD4+ or CD8+ T cells sorted from blood, obtained in a trial of the OX40 agonist ivuxolimab. The chain carries TRBV9 and TRBJ2-7, with D perhaps TRBD1 or TRBD2 (5 bases each). The CDR3 protein is CASSEGPNYEQYF. The CDR3 nucleotides are TGTGCCAGCAGCGAGGGACCTAACTACGAGCAGTACTTC.